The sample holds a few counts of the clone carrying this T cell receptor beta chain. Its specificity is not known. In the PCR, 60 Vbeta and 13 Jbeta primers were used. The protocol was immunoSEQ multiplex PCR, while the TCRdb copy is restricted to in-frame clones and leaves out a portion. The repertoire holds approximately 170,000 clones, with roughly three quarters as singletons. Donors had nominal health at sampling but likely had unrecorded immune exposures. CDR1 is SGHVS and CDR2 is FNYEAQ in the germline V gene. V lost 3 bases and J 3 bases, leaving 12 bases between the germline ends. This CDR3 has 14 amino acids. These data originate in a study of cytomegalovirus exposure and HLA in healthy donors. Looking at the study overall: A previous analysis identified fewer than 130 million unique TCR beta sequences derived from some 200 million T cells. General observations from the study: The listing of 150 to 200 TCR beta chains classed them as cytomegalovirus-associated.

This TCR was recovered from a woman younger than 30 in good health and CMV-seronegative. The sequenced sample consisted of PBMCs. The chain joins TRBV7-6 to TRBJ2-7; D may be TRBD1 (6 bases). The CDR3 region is CASSFDRHNYEQYF. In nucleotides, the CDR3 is TGTGCCAGCAGCTTCGACAGGCACAACTACGAGCAGTACTTC.